The 18 T cell receptor beta chains below come from one sample, sequenced in a study of cytomegalovirus exposure and HLA in healthy donors. 13 Jbeta primers and 60 Vbeta primers were used for the PCR. Method: immunoSEQ multiplex PCR; TCRdb's copy keeps in-frame clones and lacks some. In total, the table holds 40,000 to 50,000 clones. The sequenced sample consisted of PBMCs. The source of these receptors is a woman between 40 and 50 years old in good health and CMV-seronegative.

The chain combines TRBV30 with TRBJ1-2, with D possibly matching TRBD1 (6 bases). The germline gives CDR1 GTSNPN, CDR2 SVGIG (reference sequence). The CDR3 sequence is 12 residues long. The V end was cut by 2 bases, the J end by 5 bases, with 9 bases between. For the CDR3, the DNA is TGTGCCTGGAGTTACAGGGAATATGGCTACACCTTC. Protein sequence: CAWSYREYGYTF.

J is TRBJ2-3 and V is TRBV7-3; 14 bases are shared with TRBD2. Germline CDR1 is SGHTA and CDR2 is FQGTGA. The CDR3 has 17 residues. The J segment lost 5 bases and the V segment lost 1 base, leaving 5 bases of the junction unmatched. CDR3 loop: CASSLKGTSGRGDTQYF. CDR3 bases: TGTGCCAGCAGCTTAAAAGGGACTAGCGGGAGAGGAGATACGCAGTATTTT.

The chain couples TRBV7-2 to TRBJ1-4; 7 positions agree with TRBD1. The CDR3 is 14 residues long. Germline CDR1 and CDR2: SGHTA and FQGNSA. V gave up 2 bases and J gave up 8 bases; unmatched junction bases: 5. DNA of the CDR3: TGTGCCAGCAGCTTACGAGGGGGCGGAGAAAAACTGTTTTTT. Amino acids: CASSLRGGGEKLFF.

Details on this clone: The junction differs from germline at one of its ends, possibly a read error. This sequence joins TRBV7-7 and TRBJ2-1; 14 bases align to TRBD2. From germline, CDR1 is SSHAT and CDR2 FNYEAQ (reference sequence). This CDR3 has 15 residues. CDR3 amino acids: CASSSGLAGGNEQFF. In DNA, the CDR3 is TGTGCTAGCAGCTCCGGACTAGCGGGAGGCAATGAGCAGTTCTTC.

This chain connects TRBV11-3 to TRBJ2-7, with 9 bases aligning to TRBD2. Trimming at V came to 8 bases and at J to 1 base, leaving 6 bases not matched to a gene. Germline loops: CDR1 SGHNT, CDR2 YENEEA. This CDR3 has 14 residues. The CDR3 reads CASGLAGISYEQYF. CDR3 nucleotide sequence: TGTGCCAGCGGTCTAGCGGGAATATCCTACGAGCAGTACTTC.

The V and J genes are TRBV11-3 and TRBJ2-7, with no clear D. Germline V CDR1 and CDR2: SGHNT, YENEEA. The V and J ends lost 1 base and 4 bases respectively, with 8 bases between them. The CDR3 sequence is 13 residues long. DNA of the CDR3: TGTGCCAGCAGCTTAGTTTTTACTTACGAGCAGTACTTC. It is translated as CASSLVFTYEQYF.

This chain links TRBV6-5 with TRBJ1-5, with D possibly matching TRBD1 (5 bases). The germline V and J ends were trimmed by 0 bases and 6 bases, with 12 bases remaining between them. The CDR3 has 15 residues. The germline V gene encodes CDR1 MNHEY and CDR2 SVGAGI. This CDR3 is CASSYSGQGGQPQHF. The CDR3 DNA sequence: TGTGCCAGCAGTTACTCGGGGCAGGGCGGTCAGCCCCAGCATTTT.

This rearrangement joins TRBV5-6 to TRBJ2-1, with D perhaps matching TRBD1 (6 bases). This CDR3 is built from 14 residues. Trimming removed 3 bases from V and 10 bases from J, with 17 bases in between. The V gene's germline CDR1 is SGHDT and CDR2 YYEEEE. As DNA, the CDR3 is TGTGCCAGCAGCTCCGACCCGATTGGACAGGAGCAGTTCTTC. Protein product: CASSSDPIGQEQFF.

The chain has TRBV9 and TRBJ2-1; 9 bases fit TRBD2. This CDR3 spans 16 amino acids. Per germline, CDR1 SGDLS and CDR2 YYNGEE. The V and J ends lost 0 bases and 3 bases, in that order; junction bases with no gene match: 4. The CDR3 loop reads CASSVDGSGSYNEQFF. The CDR3 DNA sequence: TGTGCCAGCAGCGTAGATGGTAGCGGGAGCTACAATGAGCAGTTCTTC.

As DNA, the CDR3 is TGTGCCATCAGTGGGGGACAGGGGGGCTATGGCTACACCTTC. It encodes CAISGGQGGYGYTF. J is TRBJ1-2 and V is TRBV10-3; TRBD1 matches 11 bases. J was trimmed by 4 bases and V by 4 bases; bases with no gene match: 2. The CDR3 runs 14 residues. In germline, CDR1 is ENHRY, CDR2 SYGVKD.

The chain has TRBV18 and TRBJ1-1; D unclear. Trimming cost V 5 bases and J 0 bases, with 7 bases left between them. The CDR3 totals 13 residues. Germline assignment: CDR1 KGHSH and CDR2 LQKENI. Here the CDR3 DNA reads TGTGCCAGCTCATCCGACATGAACACTGAAGCTTTCTTT. Residues: CASSSDMNTEAFF.

The genes are TRBV6-5 and TRBJ1-1; a possible D gene is TRBD1 (6 bases). The CDR3 sequence is 16 residues long. Between the trimmed V and J ends, which lost 0 bases and 1 base, there was a span of 12 bases. CDR1 MNHEY and CDR2 SVGAGI come from the germline V gene. The CDR3 DNA reads as TGTGCCAGCAGTTACTCCCCGACAGGACGGAACACTGAAGCTTTCTTT. This sequence encodes CASSYSPTGRNTEAFF.

J is TRBJ1-4 and V is TRBV7-6; D is unresolved. CDR3 size: 15 residues. V lost 1 base to trimming and J lost 7 bases, with 13 bases between them. Germline values: CDR1 SGHVS, CDR2 FNYEAQ. CDR3 bases: TGTGCCAGCAGCTTAGTATTGGGTGAGGCTGAAAAACTGTTTTTT. Translation gives CASSLVLGEAEKLFF.

V and J are TRBV6-5 and TRBJ1-2, with 10 bases identical to TRBD1. V gave up 6 bases and J gave up 5 bases; unmatched junction bases: 3. Germline V gives CDR1 MNHEY, CDR2 SVGAGI. The CDR3 totals 13 residues. The CDR3 coding sequence is TGTGCCAGCAGCACGGGACAGGGGTATGGCTACACCTTC. It yields the protein CASSTGQGYGYTF.

This rearrangement joins TRBV5-4 to TRBJ2-1, with 9 bases aligning to TRBD1. With V trimmed by 2 bases and J by 5 bases, 17 bases remained unmatched. The germline gives CDR1 SGHNT, CDR2 YYREEE (reference sequence). This CDR3 comprises 19 residues. The CDR3 protein is CASSFEPLPGTGNDNEQFF. CDR3 sequence (DNA): TGTGCCAGCAGCTTCGAACCTCTCCCCGGGACAGGGAACGACAATGAGCAGTTCTTC.

The CDR3 region is CAISEVEASGYTF. For the CDR3, the DNA is TGTGCCATCAGTGAGGTGGAGGCGTCGGGCTACACCTTC. The V gene is TRBV10-3, the J gene TRBJ1-2; D not certain. CDR3 length: 13 amino acids. The V end lost 2 bases, the J end lost 8 bases, and 12 bases lay between the germline ends. The V gene's germline CDR1 is ENHRY and CDR2 SYGVKD.

A remark on this clone: Mismatch with germline at one junction end may stem from a read error. The chain combines TRBV7-7 with TRBJ2-7; 7 bases are a match to TRBD1. The CDR3 runs to 13 residues. Germline V lookup: CDR1 SSHAT, CDR2 FNYEAQ (reference sequence). As DNA, the CDR3 is TGTGCTAGCAGCCGGGACAGAGCCTACGAGCAGTACTTC. It translates to CASSRDRAYEQYF.

The rearrangement joins TRBV19 to TRBJ2-5, with 10 bases aligning to TRBD1. This CDR3 is 13 amino acids long. Looked up from germline, CDR1 is LNHDA and CDR2 is SQIVND (reference sequence). V dropped 11 bases and J dropped 4; count of bases not matched to a gene: 7. The CDR3, as DNA: TGTGCCTCTGACAGGGGGCGCGGAGAGACCCAGTACTTC. Its protein is CASDRGRGETQYF.